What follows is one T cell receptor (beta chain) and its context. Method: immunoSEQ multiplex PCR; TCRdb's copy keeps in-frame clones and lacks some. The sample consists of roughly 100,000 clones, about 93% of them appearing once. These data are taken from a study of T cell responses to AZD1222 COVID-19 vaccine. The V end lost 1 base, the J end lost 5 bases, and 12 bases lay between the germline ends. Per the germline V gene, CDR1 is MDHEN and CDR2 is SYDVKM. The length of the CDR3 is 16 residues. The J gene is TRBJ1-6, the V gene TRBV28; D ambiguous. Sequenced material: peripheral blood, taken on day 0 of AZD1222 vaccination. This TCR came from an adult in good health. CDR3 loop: CASSLFPAENNSPLHF. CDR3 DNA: TGTGCCAGCAGTTTATTCCCGGCAGAGAATAATTCACCCCTCCACTTT.